This T cell receptor beta chain was sequenced in a study of monozygotic twins with inflammatory bowel disease. No DNA is given; TCRdb re-called the 5' RACE reads and lists each CDR3 protein once. The listing contains roughly 160,000 distinct CDR3 sequences. Input material: blood. This receptor was obtained from a human donor with ulcerative colitis or Crohn's disease, or a healthy co-twin of an affected twin (not recorded which).

CDR3 loop: CASSQAGLGKDTEAFF. The V gene is TRBV4-1, the J gene TRBJ1-1. The germline V gene has CDR1 MGHRA and CDR2 YSYEKL. The CDR3 is 16 residues long.